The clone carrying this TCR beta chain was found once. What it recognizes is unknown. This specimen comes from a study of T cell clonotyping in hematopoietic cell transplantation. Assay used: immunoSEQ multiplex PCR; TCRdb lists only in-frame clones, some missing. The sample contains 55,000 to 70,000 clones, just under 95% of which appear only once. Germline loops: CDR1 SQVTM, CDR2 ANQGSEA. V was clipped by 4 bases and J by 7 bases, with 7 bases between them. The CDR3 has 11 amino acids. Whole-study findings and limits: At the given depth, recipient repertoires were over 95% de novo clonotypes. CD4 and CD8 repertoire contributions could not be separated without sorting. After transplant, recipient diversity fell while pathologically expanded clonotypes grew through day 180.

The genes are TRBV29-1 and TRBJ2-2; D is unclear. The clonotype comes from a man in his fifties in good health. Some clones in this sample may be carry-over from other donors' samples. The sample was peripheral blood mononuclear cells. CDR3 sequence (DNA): TGCAGCGTTGGGGTTTTCGGGGAGCTGTTTTTT. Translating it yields CSVGVFGELFF.